The T cell receptor beta chain under discussion was sequenced for a study of human T cells and chemical hapten exposure. Study background: In the sensitization step, 2% DPC was placed on roughly 2 cm by roughly 2 cm of upper inner arm skin. General study findings and limits: Expanded TCRs created a significantly greater count of big CDR3 similarity clusters than controls did.

For this clonotype: What it recognizes is unknown. Relative to the germline gene, one junction end is altered; a read error may explain this.

Germline CDR1 SQVTM, CDR2 ANQGSEA. The CDR3 consists of 13 residues. Individual cDNA molecules each carried unique molecular identifiers attached by the library. Using its own MiXCR run on the RACE reads, TCRdb lists one record per CDR3 protein. Of 190,000 or so distinct CDR3 sequences listed, more than 25% are singletons. The time point denotes: pre-sensitization, week 0. The treatment denotes: therapeutic diphenylcyclopropenone sensitization with weekly scalp DPC. This chain links TRBV29-1 with TRBJ2-1, with D perhaps TRBD2 (6 bases). Here the sequenced sample was whole blood, taken in connection with sensitization to the hapten diphenylcyclopropenone (DPC). The source of this sequence is a woman in her twenties or thirties with alopecia areata. Some clones in this sample may be carry-over from other donors' samples. The chain's CDR3 is CSVRESSDNEQFF. DNA of the CDR3: TGCAGCGTCCGGGAGAGCTCCGACAATGAGCAGTTCTTC.